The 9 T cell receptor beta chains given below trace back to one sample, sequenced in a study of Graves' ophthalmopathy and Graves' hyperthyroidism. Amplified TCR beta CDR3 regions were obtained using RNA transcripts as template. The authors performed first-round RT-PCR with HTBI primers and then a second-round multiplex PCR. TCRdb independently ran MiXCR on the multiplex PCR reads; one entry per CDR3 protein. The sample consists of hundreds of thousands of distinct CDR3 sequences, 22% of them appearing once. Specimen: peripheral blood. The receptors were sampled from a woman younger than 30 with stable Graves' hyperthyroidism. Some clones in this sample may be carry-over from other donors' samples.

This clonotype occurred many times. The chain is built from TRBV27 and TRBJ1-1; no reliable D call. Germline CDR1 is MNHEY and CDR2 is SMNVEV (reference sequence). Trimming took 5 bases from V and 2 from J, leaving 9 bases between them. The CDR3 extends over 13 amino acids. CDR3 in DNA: TGTGCCAGCAGTAGGGCGGACAACACTGAAGCTTTCTTT. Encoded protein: CASSRADNTEAFF.

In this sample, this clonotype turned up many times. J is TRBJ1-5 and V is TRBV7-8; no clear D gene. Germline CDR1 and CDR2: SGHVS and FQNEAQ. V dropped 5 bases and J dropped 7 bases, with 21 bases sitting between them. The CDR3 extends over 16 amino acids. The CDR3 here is CASSPQRAGLPQPQHF. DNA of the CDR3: TGTGCCAGCAGCCCCCAGCGGGCAGGCCTTCCCCAGCCCCAGCATTTT.

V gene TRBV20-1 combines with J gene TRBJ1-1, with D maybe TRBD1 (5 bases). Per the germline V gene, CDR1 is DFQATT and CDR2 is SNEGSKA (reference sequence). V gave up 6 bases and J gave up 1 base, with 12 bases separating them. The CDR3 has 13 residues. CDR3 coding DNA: TGCAGTGCCAGAATGACAGCGAACACTGAAGCTTTCTTT. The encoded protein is CSARMTANTEAFF.

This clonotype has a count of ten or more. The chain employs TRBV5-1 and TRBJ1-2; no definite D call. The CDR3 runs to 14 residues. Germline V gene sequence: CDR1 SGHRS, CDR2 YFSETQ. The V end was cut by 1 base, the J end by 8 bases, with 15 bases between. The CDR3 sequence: CASSLLQSGHGYTF. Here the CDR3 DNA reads TGCGCCAGCAGCTTGTTACAGAGTGGCCACGGCTACACCTTC.

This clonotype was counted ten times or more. CDR3 nucleotide sequence: TGTGCCAGCAGTGTACCACCTAGCGCCTACGAGCAGTACTTC. Translating gives CASSVPPSAYEQYF. The chain recombines TRBV6-1 with TRBJ2-7; D is perhaps TRBD2 (6 bases). V was pared by 4 bases and J by 2 bases, with 12 bases between. The CDR3 covers 14 residues. CDR1 and CDR2 from the germline V gene are MNHNS and SASEGT.

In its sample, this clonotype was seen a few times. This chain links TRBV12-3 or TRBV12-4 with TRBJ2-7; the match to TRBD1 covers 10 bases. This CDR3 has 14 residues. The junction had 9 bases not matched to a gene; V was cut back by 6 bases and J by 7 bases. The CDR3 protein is CASRRGGQGNEQYF. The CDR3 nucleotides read TGTGCCAGCAGGAGGGGGGGACAGGGGAATGAGCAGTACTTC.

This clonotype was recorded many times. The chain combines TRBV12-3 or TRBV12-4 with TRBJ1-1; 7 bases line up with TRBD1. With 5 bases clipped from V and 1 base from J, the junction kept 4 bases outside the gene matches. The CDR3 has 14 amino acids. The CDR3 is CASSPQGKNTEAFF. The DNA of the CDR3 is TGTGCCAGCAGTCCACAGGGGAAGAACACTGAAGCTTTCTTT.

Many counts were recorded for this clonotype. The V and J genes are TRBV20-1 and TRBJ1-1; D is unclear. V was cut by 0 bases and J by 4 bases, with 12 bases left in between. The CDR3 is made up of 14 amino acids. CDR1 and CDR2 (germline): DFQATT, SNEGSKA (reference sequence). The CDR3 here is CSAREEDKATEAFF. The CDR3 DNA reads TGCAGTGCTAGAGAGGAAGACAAAGCCACTGAAGCTTTCTTT.

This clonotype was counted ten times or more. This CDR3 reads CASGVGGNTIYF. The DNA of the CDR3 is TGTGCCAGCGGCGTCGGTGGAAACACCATATATTTT. The genes are TRBV28 and TRBJ1-3; no reliable D call. This CDR3 comprises 12 residues. Trimming stripped 8 bases from V and 3 bases from J, with 8 bases between. Looked up from germline, CDR1 is MDHEN and CDR2 is SYDVKM. The full variable domain, in which reference TRBV28 and TRBJ1-3 provide the parts outside the CDR3, is DVKVTQSSRYLVKRTGEKVFLECVQDMDHENMFWYRQDPGLGLRLIYFSYDVKMKEKGDIPEGYSVSREKKERFSLILESASTNQTSMYLCASGVGGNTIYFGEGSWLTVV.